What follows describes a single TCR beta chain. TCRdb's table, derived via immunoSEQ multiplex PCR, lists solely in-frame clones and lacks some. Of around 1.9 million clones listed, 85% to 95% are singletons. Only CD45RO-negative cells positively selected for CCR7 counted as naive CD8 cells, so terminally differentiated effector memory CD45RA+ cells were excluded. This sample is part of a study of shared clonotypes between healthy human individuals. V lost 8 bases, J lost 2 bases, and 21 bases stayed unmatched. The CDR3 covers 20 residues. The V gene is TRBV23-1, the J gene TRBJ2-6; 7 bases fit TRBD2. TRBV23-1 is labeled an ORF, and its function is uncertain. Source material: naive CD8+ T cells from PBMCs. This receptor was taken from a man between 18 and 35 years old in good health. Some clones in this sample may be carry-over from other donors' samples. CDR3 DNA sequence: TGCGCCAGCCGTCCTCGAGGGGAGGGGTTAGACCCTACTGGGGCCAACGTCCTGACTTTC. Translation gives CASRPRGEGLDPTGANVLTF.